The TCR beta chain under discussion was sequenced for a study of T cell responses to AZD1222 COVID-19 vaccine. Generated by immunoSEQ multiplex PCR, the TCRdb table keeps only in-frame clones and is missing some. The data hold approximately 92,000 clones, with 80% to 90% observed a single time. Whole-study results and caveats: The peak T cell response came first, and repertoires were sampled only after it. Within unmutated variant regions lay the reported targets of nearly half of spike-specific TCRs. Donors were largely white British and mainly female; clonal diversity was possibly underestimated.

The V gene's germline CDR1 is SGHRS and CDR2 YFSETQ. CDR3 length equals 15 residues. The germline V and J ends were trimmed by 0 bases and 1 base, with 10 bases remaining between them. Details on this clone: Its antigen remains unknown.

Sequencing was performed on peripheral blood, taken on day 0 of AZD1222 vaccination. The chain carries TRBV5-1 and TRBJ1-1; no clear D. The sequence was collected from an adult in good health. The CDR3 loop is CASSLAGPGNTEAFF. The CDR3 coding sequence is TGCGCCAGCAGCTTGGCTGGTCCAGGGAACACTGAAGCTTTCTTT.